Each of the 26 T cell receptor beta chains below was sequenced from the same sample in a study of regulatory T cells in long-lasting Graves disease. Noted time point: persistent/refractory GD, antithyroid drugs over 5 years with positive TRAb. With RNA extracted from PBMCs as input, the TCR library was made. Arm-PCR of CDR3 regions with iRepertoire HTBI primers generated TCR beta libraries. TCRdb processed the multiplex PCR reads anew with MiXCR; each CDR3 protein has one entry. The sample gives 350,000 to 500,000 distinct CDR3 sequences, approximately 22% of which show up once; roughly an eighth is in the top ten. The sample here was peripheral blood mononuclear cells (PBMCs), taken when the disease was refractory, from a patient treated with antithyroid drugs. Every receptor here comes from a female donor with Graves disease.

The chain employs TRBV10-3 and TRBJ2-2, with 8 bases fitting TRBD2. V gave up 8 bases and J gave up 5 bases; unmatched junction bases: 4. The CDR3 has 13 amino acids. The V gene's germline CDR1 is ENHRY and CDR2 SYGVKD. The CDR3 bases are TGTGCCATCTCCCGGGGGGGGACCGGGGAGCTGTTTTTT. This gives the protein CAISRGGTGELFF.

At least ten counts were recorded for this clonotype. The V gene is TRBV20-1, the J gene TRBJ2-5, with TRBD2 matching 12 bases. V was clipped by 6 bases and J by 4 bases; unmatched bases: 9. This CDR3 contains 15 residues. Germline CDR1 and CDR2: DFQATT and SNEGSKA (reference sequence). This CDR3 is CSAPRLAGDVETQYF. CDR3 DNA: TGCAGTGCCCCGAGACTAGCGGGAGACGTAGAGACCCAGTACTTC.

At least ten counts were recorded for this clonotype. The chain joins TRBV7-2 to TRBJ2-5; D is perhaps TRBD2 (6 bases). The length of the CDR3 is 14 residues. The V gene lost 3 bases and the J gene lost 4 bases, with 12 bases spanning the gap. Per the germline V gene, CDR1 is SGHTA and CDR2 is FQGNSA. CDR3 nucleotides: TGTGCCAGCAGCTTGGGTAGAGCGGGAGAGACCCAGTACTTC. The encoded protein is CASSLGRAGETQYF. Variable domain in full (rest from reference TRBV7-2 and TRBJ2-5): GAGVSQSPSNKVTEKGKDVELRCDPISGHTALYWYRQSLGQGLEFLIYFQGNSAPDKSGLPSDRFSAERTGGSVSTLTIQRTQQEDSAVYLCASSLGRAGETQYFGPGTRLLVL.

This clonotype was detected ten times or more. V is TRBV6-2 or TRBV6-3 and J is TRBJ2-5; 7 nucleotides line up with TRBD1. Germline V gene data show CDR1 as MNHEY and CDR2 as SVGEGT. The CDR3 contains 14 residues. J was trimmed by 5 bases and V by 6 bases; bases with no gene match: 9. CDR3 sequence reads: CASRNQGVVETQYF. For the CDR3, the DNA is TGTGCCAGCAGAAACCAGGGGGTAGTGGAGACCCAGTACTTC.

The chain uses TRBV20-1 and TRBJ2-5; 9 bases fit TRBD2. V was clipped by 5 bases and J by 3 bases; unmatched bases: 7. The CDR3 covers 14 residues. CDR1 and CDR2 from the germline V gene are DFQATT and SNEGSKA (reference sequence). CDR3 in amino acids: CSAFIAGVEETQYF. The CDR3 bases are TGCAGTGCTTTCATAGCGGGAGTAGAAGAGACCCAGTACTTC.

There are many counts of this clonotype. This sequence joins TRBV20-1 and TRBJ2-7, with 7 bases fitting TRBD1. The CDR3 runs 15 residues. Germline trimming cut 6 bases from V and 1 base from J; bases unmatched to any gene: 12. Germline V gene data show CDR1 as DFQATT and CDR2 as SNEGSKA (reference sequence). The CDR3 is CSAPGHDRESYEQYF. DNA of the CDR3: TGCAGTGCCCCCGGACATGACAGGGAGTCCTACGAGCAGTACTTC.

This chain uses TRBV4-2 with TRBJ1-6, with 7 bases aligning to TRBD1. V lost 4 bases and J lost 7; bases outside the gene matches: 10. The germline CDR1 and CDR2 sequences are LGHNA and YNFKEQ. This CDR3 spans 16 amino acids. The CDR3 sequence: CASSLTSQGRNSPLHF. The CDR3 coding sequence is TGTGCCAGCAGCCTGACCTCACAGGGGCGGAATTCACCCCTCCACTTT.

As regards this clonotype: A much larger clone lies a single base off, so this may be a read error. The rearrangement joins TRBV27 to TRBJ1-1; D is unresolved. V shed 10 bases and J shed 1 base, with 16 bases lying between them. Germline V gene sequence: CDR1 MNHEY, CDR2 SMNVEV (reference sequence). The CDR3 runs 14 residues. CDR3 bases: TGTGCCACCAGCGCTGAGGGAGGGAACACTGAAGCTTTCTTT. Its translation is CATSAEGGNTEAFF.

This clonotype was observed many times. The CDR3 DNA follows: TGTGCCAGCAGTGTGCAGAGTAAAGCAACTAATGAAAAACTGTTTTTT. It codes for CASSVQSKATNEKLFF. The chain combines TRBV13 with TRBJ1-4; D uncertain. The CDR3 is 16 amino acids. V lost 6 bases and J lost 0, with 14 bases in between. CDR1 and CDR2 (germline): PRHDT, FYEKMQ (reference sequence).

This chain uses TRBV6-2 or TRBV6-3 with TRBJ2-7; possibly TRBD1 or TRBD2 for D (5 bases each). The CDR3 sequence is 16 residues long. V lost 6 bases and J 1 base, leaving 19 bases between the germline ends. The germline V gene has CDR1 MNHEY and CDR2 SVGEGT. CDR3 in amino acids: CASSSQGTAGSYEQYF. DNA of the CDR3: TGTGCCAGCAGCTCGCAAGGGACGGCCGGATCCTACGAGCAGTACTTC.

Many counts were recorded for this clonotype. The chain is built from TRBV5-4 and TRBJ2-7; 11 bases map to TRBD2. This CDR3 spans 12 amino acids. Germline lookup yields CDR1 SGHNT and CDR2 YYREEE (reference sequence). The trim removed 5 bases at V and 7 bases at J, leaving 2 bases unmatched. The CDR3 DNA sequence: TGTGCCAGCAGTTGGACTAGCGGGGAGCAGTACTTC. Protein: CASSWTSGEQYF. Full variable domain (outside the CDR3, taken from reference TRBV5-4 and TRBJ2-7): ETGVTQSPTHLIKTRGQQVTLRCSSQSGHNTVSWYQQALGQGPQFIFQYYREEENGRGNFPPRFSGLQFPNYSSELNVNALELDDSALYLCASSWTSGEQYFGPGTRLTVT.

Concerning this clonotype itself: This clone may be a read error of a much larger clone one base away. This rearrangement joins TRBV7-9 to TRBJ1-1; perhaps TRBD1 as D (5 bases). Per germline, CDR1 SEHNR and CDR2 FQNEAQ (reference sequence). The CDR3 sequence is 16 residues long. The CDR3 loop reads CAGSLGRDWMNTEAFF. CDR3 nucleotides: TGTGCCGGCAGCTTAGGTCGGGACTGGATGAACACTGAAGCTTTCTTT.

CDR3 sequence (DNA): TGTGCCAGCACATTAAGCGTTGGAAACACCATATATTTT. It codes for CASTLSVGNTIYF. This chain joins TRBV28 and TRBJ1-3, with unresolved D. V was clipped by 7 bases and J by 3 bases, with 10 bases between them. CDR3 length: 13 residues. Germline assignment: CDR1 MDHEN and CDR2 SYDVKM.

The chain carries TRBV6-1 and TRBJ2-1; 11 bases are shared with TRBD2. Germline V gene data show CDR1 as MNHNS and CDR2 as SASEGT. The CDR3 is 18 residues long. J lost 3 bases, V lost 6 bases, and 13 bases had no gene match. The CDR3 loop is CASSLGVIAGGVYNEQFF. The CDR3 DNA follows: TGTGCCAGCAGCCTTGGAGTCATAGCGGGAGGGGTCTACAATGAGCAGTTCTTC.

This chain connects TRBV20-1 to TRBJ2-7, with 9 bases identical to TRBD2. The trim removed 6 bases at V and 2 bases at J, leaving 8 bases unmatched. The germline V gene encodes CDR1 DFQATT and CDR2 SNEGSKA (reference sequence). This CDR3 has 14 amino acids. CDR3 DNA: TGCAGTGCCAACAGCGGGAGGCCGCCCTACGAGCAGTACTTC. Its protein product is CSANSGRPPYEQYF.

This clonotype was observed many times. V gene TRBV28 combines with J gene TRBJ1-2; a weak D match, TRBD1 (6 bases). Trimming shortened V by 3 bases and J by 8 bases, and 16 bases separated the two germline ends. The CDR3 sequence is 14 residues long. Germline loops: CDR1 MDHEN, CDR2 SYDVKM. The CDR3 DNA reads as TGTGCCAGCAGTTTCCAGGCGAGAGGGGGGGGCTACACCTTC. Translation: CASSFQARGGGYTF.

There are many counts of this clonotype. CDR3 bases: TGTGCCAGCAGACTTTCCGGGGGGCCTGGCTACACCTTC. This translates into CASRLSGGPGYTF. V and J are TRBV28 and TRBJ1-2; maybe TRBD1 (6 bases). Looked up from germline, CDR1 is MDHEN and CDR2 is SYDVKM. CDR3 length: 13 amino acids. The V gene lost 6 bases and the J gene lost 7 bases, with 15 bases spanning the gap.

This clonotype was seen repeatedly, ten times or more. The V call is TRBV2, the J call TRBJ1-1; 12 bases map to TRBD1. This CDR3 region has 16 residues. Germline CDR1 SNHLY, CDR2 FYNNEI. V gave up 5 bases and J gave up 3 bases; unmatched junction bases: 7. CDR3 sequence (DNA): TGTGCCAGCAGTAACTCCCGGGACAGGGGGCACACTGAAGCTTTCTTT. Amino acid sequence: CASSNSRDRGHTEAFF.

This clonotype showed up many times. The rearrangement uses TRBV28 and TRBJ2-5, with D unresolved. V lost 7 bases and J 2 bases, leaving 11 bases between the germline ends. Germline V gene data show CDR1 as MDHEN and CDR2 as SYDVKM. This CDR3 is 13 amino acids long. As DNA, the CDR3 is TGTGCCAGCAAAGTGGGCAGACAAGAGACCCAGTACTTC. Its protein is CASKVGRQETQYF. Full variable domain (remainder filled in from reference TRBV28 and TRBJ2-5): DVKVTQSSRYLVKRTGEKVFLECVQDMDHENMFWYRQDPGLGLRLIYFSYDVKMKEKGDIPEGYSVSREKKERFSLILESASTNQTSMYLCASKVGRQETQYFGPGTRLLVL.

About this clonotype itself: This may come from a read error, since a much larger clone is one base off. The gene calls are TRBV20-1 and TRBJ1-2; TRBD1 might be the D (5 bases). Germline V gives CDR1 DFQATT, CDR2 SNEGSKA (reference sequence). There are 14 residues in the CDR3. The CDR3 loop reads CSASLTGLGYGHTF. CDR3 bases: TGCAGTGCCTCACTTACAGGCTTGGGGTATGGCCACACCTTC.

This clonotype was observed at least ten times. This chain connects TRBV28 to TRBJ2-5; TRBD1 or TRBD2 may be the D gene (6 bases each). Per the germline V gene, CDR1 is MDHEN and CDR2 is SYDVKM. This CDR3 is 15 amino acids long. V lost 3 bases to trimming and J lost 2 bases, with 13 bases between them. CDR3 nucleotide sequence: TGTGCCAGCAGTTTGGGGGGCGGGATTCAAGAGACCCAGTACTTC. Translated, it gives CASSLGGGIQETQYF. Using reference TRBV28 and TRBJ2-5 for the parts outside the CDR3, the full variable domain is DVKVTQSSRYLVKRTGEKVFLECVQDMDHENMFWYRQDPGLGLRLIYFSYDVKMKEKGDIPEGYSVSREKKERFSLILESASTNQTSMYLCASSLGGGIQETQYFGPGTRLLVL.

There are a few counts of this clonotype. The V and J genes are TRBV9 and TRBJ1-1; D gene ambiguous. The CDR3 length is 14 residues. From germline, CDR1 is SGDLS and CDR2 YYNGEE. The germline V and J ends were trimmed by 1 base and 6 bases, with 13 bases remaining between them. CDR3 amino acids: CASSVLVVGSEAFF. The CDR3 DNA sequence: TGTGCCAGCAGCGTATTAGTAGTTGGATCTGAAGCTTTCTTT.

The chain employs TRBV5-1 and TRBJ1-1; 8 bases fit TRBD1. Per the germline V gene, CDR1 is SGHRS and CDR2 is YFSETQ. V dropped 4 bases and J dropped 5; count of bases not matched to a gene: 10. This CDR3 is built from 15 residues. CDR3 in amino acids: CASSAGQGGLTEAFF. DNA for the CDR3: TGCGCCAGCAGCGCAGGACAGGGAGGGTTGACTGAAGCTTTCTTT. Filled out from reference TRBV5-1 and TRBJ1-1, the complete variable domain reads KAGVTQTPRYLIKTRGQQVTLSCSPISGHRSVSWYQQTPGQGLQFLFEYFSETQRNKGNFPGRFSGRQFSNSRSEMNVSTLELGDSALYLCASSAGQGGLTEAFFGQGTRLTVV.

The genes are TRBV27 and TRBJ2-3, with TRBD1 matching over 7 bases. The CDR3 is 17 residues long. Germline CDR1 is MNHEY and CDR2 is SMNVEV (reference sequence). After removal of 4 bases from V and 2 bases from J, the junction contained 12 bases not matched to a gene. CDR3 sequence (DNA): TGTGCCAGCAGTTCAAATCCCAGGGACAGAGTCACAGATACGCAGTATTTT. This translates into CASSSNPRDRVTDTQYF.

In this sample, this clonotype turned up many times. The chain couples TRBV20-1 to TRBJ2-5; 10 bases fit TRBD1. Germline V gives CDR1 DFQATT, CDR2 SNEGSKA (reference sequence). This CDR3 spans 15 amino acids. J lost 4 bases, V lost 6 bases, and 11 bases had no gene match. The DNA of the CDR3 is TGCAGTGCCCCCGGGACAGGGGCTGCGCGAGAGACCCAGTACTTC. It is translated as CSAPGTGAARETQYF.

This clonotype was seen at least ten times. The chain employs TRBV20-1 and TRBJ2-5; D ambiguous. V dropped 6 bases and J dropped 4 bases, with 6 bases sitting between them. There are 10 residues in the CDR3. The germline gives CDR1 DFQATT, CDR2 SNEGSKA (reference sequence). For the CDR3, the DNA is TGCAGTGCACAGACAGAGACCCAGTACTTC. Encoded protein: CSAQTETQYF.